One and the same sample provided the 31 T cell receptor beta chains below, sequenced in a study of identical twins. TCRdb re-called the 5' RACE reads with MiXCR, one entry per CDR3 protein. This sample has 410,000 or so distinct CDR3 sequences; around a sixth occur once, and the top ten carry more than 10%. The sequencing sample was made of naive T cells sorted from blood. Receptors originate from a man aged 45-65 years in good health.

This clonotype has at least ten counts. For the CDR3, the DNA is TGTGCCAGCAGTTACTTCGCCGCGGGATTACGGGGCGGGGAGCTGTTTTTT. This encodes CASSYFAAGLRGGELFF. V and J are TRBV6-2 or TRBV6-3 and TRBJ2-2; perhaps TRBD2 as D (6 bases). Germline V gives CDR1 MNHEY, CDR2 SVGEGT. The V and J ends lost 1 base and 7 bases respectively, with 19 bases between them. This CDR3 region has 17 residues.

This chain connects TRBV20-1 to TRBJ1-5; D remains ambiguous. The CDR3 runs 13 residues. The V end lost 6 bases, the J end lost 6 bases, and 15 bases lay between the germline ends. The germline V gene has CDR1 DFQATT and CDR2 SNEGSKA (reference sequence). CDR3 nucleotide sequence: TGCAGTGCAGGTCCCGGGCAGATTCAGCCCCAGCATTTT. This gives the protein CSAGPGQIQPQHF.

This clonotype was seen repeatedly, ten times or more. CDR3 sequence reads: CASSSPGTGKYEQYF. The CDR3 region has the DNA TGTGCCAGCAGTTCCCCTGGGACAGGGAAGTACGAGCAGTACTTC. J is TRBJ2-7 and V is TRBV12-3 or TRBV12-4, with TRBD1 matching over 9 bases. The CDR3 consists of 15 residues. The trim removed 4 bases at V and 4 bases at J, leaving 8 bases unmatched.

CDR3: CASSPGLAGGLYNEQFF. The CDR3 coding sequence is TGTGCCAGCAGCCCTGGCCTAGCGGGGGGCCTCTACAATGAGCAGTTCTTC. The chain employs TRBV6-2 or TRBV6-3 and TRBJ2-1; 11 bases align to TRBD2. V shed 6 bases and J 3 bases; nucleotides not matched to a gene: 10. Germline CDR1 is MNHEY and CDR2 is SVGEGT. The CDR3 runs to 17 residues.

This clonotype was seen at least ten times. Lacking the conserved final phenylalanine or tryptophan, this CDR3 likely reflects a read error. No DNA is shown, since the ends of the CDR3 on it are uncertain; the CDR3 is the one TCRdb lists. The chain employs TRBV20-1 and TRBJ2-5; the D call TRBD2 from the table was never checked on the DNA. 8 amino acids form the CDR3, both terminal residues included. Germline assignment: CDR1 DFQATT and CDR2 SNEGSKA (reference sequence). The CDR3 loop is CSARYPAV.

This clonotype appeared a few times. V gene TRBV7-9 combines with J gene TRBJ1-2; D gene ambiguous. CDR3 size: 15 residues. CDR1 and CDR2 (germline): SEHNR, FQNEAQ (reference sequence). Trimming shortened V by 6 bases and J by 2 bases, and 16 bases separated the two germline ends. CDR3 amino acids: CASSTPAGTNYGYTF. The CDR3 DNA follows: TGTGCCAGCAGTACCCCTGCAGGAACCAACTATGGCTACACCTTC.

Many counts were recorded for this clonotype. The chain links TRBV7-2 to TRBJ2-5, with D unclear. V dropped 5 bases and J dropped 4 bases, with 11 bases sitting between them. CDR1 SGHTA and CDR2 FQGNSA come from the germline V gene. The CDR3 extends over 13 amino acids. CDR3 DNA sequence: TGTGCCAGCAGCCCCCGGGTCCGAGAGACCCAGTACTTC. Residues: CASSPRVRETQYF.

This clonotype was counted many times. The chain has TRBV3-1 and TRBJ2-1, with D perhaps matching TRBD2 (6 bases). The V and J ends lost 5 bases and 2 bases respectively, with 13 bases between them. CDR3 length: 15 residues. Germline CDR1 reads LGHDT; CDR2 reads YNNKEL (reference sequence). This chain's CDR3 is CASSEKEGTYNEQFF. In nucleotides, the CDR3 is TGTGCCAGCAGCGAAAAGGAGGGAACCTACAATGAGCAGTTCTTC.

The V gene is TRBV7-8, the J gene TRBJ2-3; D may correspond to TRBD1 or TRBD2 (6 bases each). The CDR3 length is 15 residues. CDR1 SGHVS and CDR2 FQNEAQ come from the germline V gene. V lost 1 base, J lost 0 bases, and 8 bases lay in between. The chain's CDR3 is CASSLDGGSTDTQYF. CDR3 nucleotides: TGTGCCAGCAGCTTAGACGGGGGCAGCACAGATACGCAGTATTTT.

At least ten counts were recorded for this clonotype. The chain's CDR3 is CASSLGTGGGETQYF. CDR3 sequence (DNA): TGTGCCAGCAGCTTAGGGACAGGGGGCGGGGAGACCCAGTACTTC. The chain combines TRBV7-2 with TRBJ2-5; TRBD1 aligns across 11 bases. The CDR3 loop spans 15 amino acids. The germline V gene has CDR1 SGHTA and CDR2 FQGNSA. V lost 1 base to trimming and J lost 5 bases; unmatched junction nucleotides: 3.

This chain uses TRBV7-8 with TRBJ1-1, with unresolved D. Trimming removed 3 bases from V and 4 bases from J, with 12 bases in between. The CDR3 is made up of 14 amino acids. Germline V lookup: CDR1 SGHVS, CDR2 FQNEAQ. The CDR3 here is CASSFSVLGTEAFF. In nucleotides, the CDR3 is TGTGCCAGCAGCTTTAGCGTCCTGGGCACTGAAGCTTTCTTT. The full variable domain, rest sourced from reference TRBV7-8 and TRBJ1-1, is GAGVSQSPRYKVAKRGQDVALRCDPISGHVSLFWYQQALGQGPEFLTYFQNEAQLDKSGLPSDRFFAERPEGSVSTLKIQRTQQEDSAVYLCASSFSVLGTEAFFGQGTRLTVV.

The V gene is TRBV6-2 or TRBV6-3, the J gene TRBJ2-7; possibly TRBD1 for D (5 bases). Germline CDR1 MNHEY, CDR2 SVGEGT. The ends were cut back, 7 bases at V and 0 bases at J, with 13 bases in the middle. The length of the CDR3 is 14 residues. In DNA, the CDR3 is TGTGCCAGCATAAAGGGGCGAATCTCCTACGAGCAGTACTTC. It translates to CASIKGRISYEQYF.

The V call is TRBV2, the J call TRBJ1-5; TRBD1 is a possible D gene (5 bases). V was shortened by 6 bases and J by 0 bases, with 12 bases between the two germline ends. The CDR3 consists of 15 residues. Germline V gene data show CDR1 as SNHLY and CDR2 as FYNNEI. The CDR3 DNA follows: TGTGCCAGCAGAGCAACCAGGGATAGCAATCAGCCCCAGCATTTT. Translation: CASRATRDSNQPQHF. The entire variable domain, with the rest obtained from reference TRBV2 and TRBJ1-5, is as follows: EPEVTQTPSHQVTQMGQEVILRCVPISNHLYFYWYRQILGQKVEFLVSFYNNEISEKSEIFDDQFSVERPDGSNFTLKIRSTKLEDSAMYFCASRATRDSNQPQHFGDGTRLSIL.

The chain is built from TRBV29-1 and TRBJ2-5, with D possibly matching TRBD2 (5 bases). CDR1 is SQVTM and CDR2 is ANQGSEA in the germline V gene. The CDR3 runs to 12 residues. Trimming stripped 3 bases from V and 6 bases from J, with 11 bases between. CDR3 sequence: CSVDLATKTQYF. The DNA of the CDR3 is TGCAGCGTTGACCTAGCAACCAAGACCCAGTACTTC.

This rearrangement joins TRBV2 to TRBJ1-2; 9 nucleotides agree with TRBD1. The CDR3 extends over 15 amino acids. Looked up from germline, CDR1 is SNHLY and CDR2 is FYNNEI. The V and J ends lost 5 bases and 4 bases, in that order; junction bases with no gene match: 8. CDR3 amino acids: CASSFGQGPTYGYTF. In nucleotides, the CDR3 is TGTGCCAGCAGTTTCGGACAGGGGCCCACCTATGGCTACACCTTC.

The gene calls are TRBV6-5 and TRBJ2-7, with TRBD1 matching over 8 bases. The ends lost 4 bases at V and 2 bases at J; junction bases unmatched: 7. This CDR3 is 15 amino acids long. Germline-derived CDR1 and CDR2 are MNHEY and SVGAGI. The CDR3 region has the DNA TGTGCCAGCAGTTTCGCAGGGGGCGCCGCCTACGAGCAGTACTTC. Amino acid sequence: CASSFAGGAAYEQYF.

The gene calls are TRBV6-5 and TRBJ2-7, with D possibly TRBD1 on 5 matching bases. The CDR3 sequence is 14 residues long. Trimming removed 2 bases from V and 2 bases from J, with 10 bases in between. Germline lookup yields CDR1 MNHEY and CDR2 SVGAGI. CDR3 DNA: TGTGCCAGCAGTTACGGGGCAGAGACCTACGAGCAGTACTTC. Residues: CASSYGAETYEQYF.

The rearrangement joins TRBV9 to TRBJ2-3, with a weak D call TRBD2 (5 bases). V gave up 0 bases and J gave up 0 bases, with 11 bases separating them. Per germline, CDR1 SGDLS and CDR2 YYNGEE. This CDR3 is 16 amino acids long. Written as DNA, the CDR3 is TGTGCCAGCAGCGTAGGAGGGCAGTCTAGCACAGATACGCAGTATTTT. Translated: CASSVGGQSSTDTQYF.

This clonotype has ten or more counts. The rearrangement joins TRBV4-3 to TRBJ2-2; no reliable D call. This CDR3 is 12 amino acids long. Per the germline V gene, CDR1 is LGHNA and CDR2 is YSLEER. The V gene lost 5 bases and the J gene lost 7 bases, with 8 bases spanning the gap. The DNA for the CDR3 is TGCGCCAGCAGCAAGTATGGCGGGGAGCTGTTTTTT. It specifies CASSKYGGELFF.

This clonotype has more than one count but fewer than ten. This chain connects TRBV7-2 to TRBJ2-7; 7 positions agree with TRBD2. Germline V lookup: CDR1 SGHTA, CDR2 FQGNSA. The CDR3 is 15 residues long. The V and J ends lost 3 bases and 3 bases, in that order; junction bases with no gene match: 8. The CDR3 bases are TGTGCCAGCAGCTTTATGTCGGCGGGAGTCTACGAGCAGTACTTC. It yields the protein CASSFMSAGVYEQYF.

This chain uses TRBV5-1 with TRBJ2-1; D gene uncertain. The germline V and J ends were trimmed by 4 bases and 8 bases, with 10 bases remaining between them. The length of the CDR3 is 12 residues. The germline CDR1 and CDR2 sequences are SGHRS and YFSETQ. The CDR3 DNA is TGCGCCAGCAGCGGGCCTGGGGATGAGCAGTTCTTC. Residues: CASSGPGDEQFF.

CDR3 region: CASSLSTGGYADTQYF. The CDR3 DNA is TGTGCCAGCTCACTCTCCACAGGGGGCTACGCAGATACGCAGTATTTT. V is TRBV18 and J is TRBJ2-3, with 9 nucleotides matching TRBD1. CDR1 and CDR2 (germline): KGHSH, LQKENI. This CDR3 is built from 16 residues. V shed 4 bases and J 4 bases; nucleotides not matched to a gene: 9.

This clonotype occurred many times. The chain joins TRBV5-1 to TRBJ1-1, with 9 nucleotides matching TRBD1. The V gene end was trimmed by 3 bases and the J gene end by 5 bases; junction bases not matched to a gene: 8. This CDR3 spans 15 amino acids. Germline CDR1 reads SGHRS; CDR2 reads YFSETQ. CDR3 nucleotides: TGCGCCAGCAGCTCTGGGACAGGGTCGGAGACTGAAGCTTTCTTT. It encodes CASSSGTGSETEAFF.

This clonotype has more than one count but fewer than ten. This CDR3 is CAISTSGRAASGANVLTF. The CDR3 DNA reads TGTGCCATCAGTACTAGCGGGAGGGCTGCCTCTGGGGCCAACGTCCTGACTTTC. The V and J genes are TRBV10-3 and TRBJ2-6, with 13 bases aligning to TRBD2. V was pared by 5 bases and J by 0 bases, with 4 bases of the junction left unmatched. Germline V CDR1 and CDR2: ENHRY, SYGVKD. The CDR3 extends over 18 amino acids.

V and J are TRBV4-1 and TRBJ1-1; D is unresolved. The V end lost 0 bases, the J end lost 4 bases, and 6 bases lay between the germline ends. CDR3 length equals 13 residues. Germline V gives CDR1 MGHRA, CDR2 YSYEKL. The CDR3 region has the DNA TGCGCCAGCAGCCAAGATCCGAGCACTGAAGCTTTCTTT. This codes for CASSQDPSTEAFF.

This clonotype showed up just a few times. V and J are TRBV7-2 and TRBJ1-2; a possible D gene is TRBD1 (5 bases). The germline V gene has CDR1 SGHTA and CDR2 FQGNSA. The CDR3 length is 13 residues. The germline V and J ends were trimmed by 5 bases and 2 bases, with 9 bases remaining between them. CDR3 sequence reads: CASSARDNYGYTF. CDR3 DNA sequence: TGTGCCAGCAGCGCCCGGGACAACTATGGCTACACCTTC.

The chain joins TRBV18 to TRBJ2-3; 12 bases fit TRBD2. V dropped 5 bases and J dropped 4; count of bases not matched to a gene: 4. The CDR3 has 15 residues. Germline loops: CDR1 KGHSH, CDR2 LQKENI. The CDR3 loop is CASSKTSGSSDTQYF. The CDR3 DNA reads as TGTGCCAGCTCAAAGACTAGCGGGAGTTCAGATACGCAGTATTTT.

The rearrangement uses TRBV5-6 and TRBJ2-7; 9 bases fit TRBD1. The V and J ends lost 4 bases and 5 bases, in that order; junction bases with no gene match: 7. This CDR3 region has 14 residues. Germline CDR1 reads SGHDT; CDR2 reads YYEEEE. CDR3 region: CASSVGTGNHEQYF. As DNA, the CDR3 is TGTGCCAGCAGCGTCGGGACAGGGAACCACGAGCAGTACTTC. Together with reference TRBV5-6 and TRBJ2-7, the CDR3 gives the full variable domain: DAGVTQSPTHLIKTRGQQVTLRCSPKSGHDTVSWYQQALGQGPQFIFQYYEEEERQRGNFPDRFSGHQFPNYSSELNVNALLLGDSALYLCASSVGTGNHEQYFGPGTRLTVT.

This clonotype was detected only a few times. The chain links TRBV20-1 to TRBJ2-1; 11 nucleotides agree with TRBD2. CDR1 DFQATT and CDR2 SNEGSKA come from the germline V gene (reference sequence). Germline trimming cut 0 bases from V and 6 bases from J; bases unmatched to any gene: 13. The length of the CDR3 is 18 residues. DNA for the CDR3: TGCAGTGCTAGAGATTTGCGATTAGGACTAGCGGGCGGCAATGAGCAGTTCTTC. Translation gives CSARDLRLGLAGGNEQFF.

There are many counts of this clonotype. This chain joins TRBV4-2 and TRBJ2-4; TRBD2 is a possible D gene (5 bases). Trimming cost V 0 bases and J 7 bases, with 10 bases left between them. The CDR3 consists of 14 residues. Per germline, CDR1 LGHNA and CDR2 YNFKEQ. CDR3 in DNA: TGTGCCAGCAGCCAAGATAACGGGAATAACATTCAGTACTTC. Residues: CASSQDNGNNIQYF.

The V and J genes are TRBV29-1 and TRBJ1-1, with 8 bases fitting TRBD1. This CDR3 has 15 residues. Germline CDR1 and CDR2: SQVTM and ANQGSEA. Trimming took 6 bases from V and 4 from J; bases not matched to a gene: 13. The CDR3 region has the DNA TGCAGCGTGGAAAGGCCAGGGGGCGAGGGCACTGAAGCTTTCTTT. Translated: CSVERPGGEGTEAFF.